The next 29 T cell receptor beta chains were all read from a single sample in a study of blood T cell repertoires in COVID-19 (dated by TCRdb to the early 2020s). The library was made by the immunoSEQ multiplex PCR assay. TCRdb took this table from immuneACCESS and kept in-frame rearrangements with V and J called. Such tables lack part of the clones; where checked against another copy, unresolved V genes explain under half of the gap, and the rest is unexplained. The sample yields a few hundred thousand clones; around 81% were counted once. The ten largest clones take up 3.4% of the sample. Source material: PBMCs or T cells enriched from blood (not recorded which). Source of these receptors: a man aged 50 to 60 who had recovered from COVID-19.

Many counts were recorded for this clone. For the CDR3, the DNA is TGCGCCAGCAGCTTGAACGACAGGGATACTTTCTTT. This gives the protein CASSLNDRDTFF. The chain has TRBV5-1 and TRBJ1-1; 7 bases fit TRBD1. Germline values: CDR1 SGHRS, CDR2 YFSETQ. The trim removed 1 base at V and 12 bases at J, leaving 6 bases unmatched. This CDR3 is built from 12 residues.

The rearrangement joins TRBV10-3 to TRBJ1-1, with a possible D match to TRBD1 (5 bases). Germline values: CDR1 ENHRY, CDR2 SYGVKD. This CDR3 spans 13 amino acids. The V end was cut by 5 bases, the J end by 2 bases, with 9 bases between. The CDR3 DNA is TGTGCCATCAGTTCTCAGGGTAACACTGAAGCTTTCTTT. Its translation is CAISSQGNTEAFF.

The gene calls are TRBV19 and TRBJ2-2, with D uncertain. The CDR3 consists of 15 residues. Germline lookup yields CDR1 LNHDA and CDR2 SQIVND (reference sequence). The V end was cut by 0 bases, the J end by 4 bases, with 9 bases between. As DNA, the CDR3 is TGTGCCAGTAGTATAGATCGAGTATTCACCGGGGAGCTGTTTTTT. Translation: CASSIDRVFTGELFF.

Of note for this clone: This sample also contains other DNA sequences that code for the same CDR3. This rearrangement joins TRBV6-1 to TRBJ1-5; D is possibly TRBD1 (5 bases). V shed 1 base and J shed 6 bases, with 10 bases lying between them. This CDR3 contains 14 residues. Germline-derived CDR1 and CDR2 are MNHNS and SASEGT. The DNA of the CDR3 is TGTGCCAGCAGTGAAGGGCAGGGCGGTCAGCCCCAGCATTTT. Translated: CASSEGQGGQPQHF.

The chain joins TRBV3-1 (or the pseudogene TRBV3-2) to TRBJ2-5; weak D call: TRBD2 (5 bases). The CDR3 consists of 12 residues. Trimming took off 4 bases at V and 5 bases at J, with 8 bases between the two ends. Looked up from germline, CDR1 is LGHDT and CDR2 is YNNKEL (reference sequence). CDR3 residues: CASSPRGETQYF. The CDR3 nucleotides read TGTGCCAGCAGCCCCCGCGGGGAGACCCAGTACTTC.

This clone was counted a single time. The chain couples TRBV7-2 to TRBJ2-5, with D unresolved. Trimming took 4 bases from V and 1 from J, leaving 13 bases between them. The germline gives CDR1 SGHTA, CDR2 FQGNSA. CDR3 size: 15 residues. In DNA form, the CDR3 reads TGTGCCAGCAGCTCCAGTTGGGCAAGCCAAGAGACCCAGTACTTC. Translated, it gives CASSSSWASQETQYF.

The CDR3 sequence is CASSLTQGYGYTF. Written as DNA, the CDR3 is TGTGCCAGCAGCTTAACGCAGGGCTATGGCTACACCTTC. The chain has TRBV7-3 and TRBJ1-2; the D gene is possibly TRBD1 (5 bases). This CDR3 contains 13 residues. The germline V gene has CDR1 SGHTA and CDR2 FQGTGA. Trimming removed 0 bases at V and 4 bases at J, with 6 bases between.

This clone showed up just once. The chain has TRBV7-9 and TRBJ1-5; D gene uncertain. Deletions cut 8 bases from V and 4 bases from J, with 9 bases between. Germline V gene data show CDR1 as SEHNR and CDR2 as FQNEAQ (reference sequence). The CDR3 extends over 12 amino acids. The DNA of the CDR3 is TGTGCCAGCGCTACGGGGAATCAGCCCCAGCATTTT. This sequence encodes CASATGNQPQHF. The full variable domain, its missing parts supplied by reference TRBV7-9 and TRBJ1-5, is DTGVSQNPRHKITKRGQNVTFRCDPISEHNRLYWYRQTLGQGPEFLTYFQNEAQLEKSRLLSDRFSAERPKGSFSTLEIQRTEQGDSAMYLCASATGNQPQHFGDGTRLSIL.

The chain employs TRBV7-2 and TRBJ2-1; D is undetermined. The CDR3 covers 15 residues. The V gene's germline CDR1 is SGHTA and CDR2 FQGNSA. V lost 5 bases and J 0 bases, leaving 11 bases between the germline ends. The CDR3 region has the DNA TGTGCCAGCAGCCTCGCGGATAGCTCCTACAATGAGCAGTTCTTC. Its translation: CASSLADSSYNEQFF.

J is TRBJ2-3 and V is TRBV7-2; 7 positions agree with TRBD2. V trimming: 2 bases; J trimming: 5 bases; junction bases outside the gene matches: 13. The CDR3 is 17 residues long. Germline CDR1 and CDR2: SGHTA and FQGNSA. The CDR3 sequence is CASSLYFVGGPRDTQYF. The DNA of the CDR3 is TGTGCCAGCAGCTTATATTTCGTGGGAGGGCCTCGAGATACGCAGTATTTT.

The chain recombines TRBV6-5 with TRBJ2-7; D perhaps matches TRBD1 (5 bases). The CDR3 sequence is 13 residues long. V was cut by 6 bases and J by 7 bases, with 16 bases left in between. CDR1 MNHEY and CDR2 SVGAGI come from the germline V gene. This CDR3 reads CASRGQALREQYF. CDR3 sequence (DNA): TGTGCCAGCAGGGGGCAGGCTCTGCGGGAGCAGTACTTC.

The CDR3 DNA sequence: TGTGCCACCAGTGCACTAGAGCTTCCCTACAATGAGCAGTTCTTC. It encodes CATSALELPYNEQFF. This sequence joins TRBV24-1 and TRBJ2-1; weak D call: TRBD2 (5 bases). The CDR3 length is 15 residues. Germline V CDR1 and CDR2: KGHDR, SFDVKD. V was cut by 5 bases and J by 2 bases, with 12 bases left in between.

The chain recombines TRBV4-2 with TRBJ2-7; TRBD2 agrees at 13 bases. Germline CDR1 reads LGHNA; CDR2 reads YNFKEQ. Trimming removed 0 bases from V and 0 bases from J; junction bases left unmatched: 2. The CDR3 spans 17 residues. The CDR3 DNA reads TGTGCCAGCAGCCAAGAAGGACTAGCGGGGGTCTCCTACGAGCAGTACTTC. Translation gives CASSQEGLAGVSYEQYF.

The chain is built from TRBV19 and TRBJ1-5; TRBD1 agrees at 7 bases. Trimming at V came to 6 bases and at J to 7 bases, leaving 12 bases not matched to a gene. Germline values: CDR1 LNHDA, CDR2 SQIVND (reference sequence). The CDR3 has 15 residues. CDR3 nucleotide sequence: TGTGCCAGTAGGACAGGGCGGGGGGTTTGGCAGCCCCAGCATTTT. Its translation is CASRTGRGVWQPQHF.

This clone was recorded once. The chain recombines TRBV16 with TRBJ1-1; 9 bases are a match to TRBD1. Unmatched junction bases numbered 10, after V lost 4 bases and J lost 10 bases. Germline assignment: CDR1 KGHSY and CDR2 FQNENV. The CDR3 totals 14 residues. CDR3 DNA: TGTGCCAGCAGCCGGGGCACAGGGGGCGTTGGAGCTTTCTTT. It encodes CASSRGTGGVGAFF.

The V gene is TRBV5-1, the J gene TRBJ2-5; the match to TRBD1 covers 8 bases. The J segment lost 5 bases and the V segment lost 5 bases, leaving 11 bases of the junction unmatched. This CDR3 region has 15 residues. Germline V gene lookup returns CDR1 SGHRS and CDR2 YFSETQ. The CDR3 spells CASRVTDRARETQYF. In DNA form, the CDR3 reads TGCGCCAGCAGGGTTACGGACAGGGCTCGGGAGACCCAGTACTTC.

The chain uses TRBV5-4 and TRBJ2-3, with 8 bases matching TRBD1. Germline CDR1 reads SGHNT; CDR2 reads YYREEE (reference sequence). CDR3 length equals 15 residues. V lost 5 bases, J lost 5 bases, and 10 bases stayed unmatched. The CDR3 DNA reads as TGTGCCAGCAGACCCGCCCAGGGGGCCGTAGATACGCAGTATTTT. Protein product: CASRPAQGAVDTQYF.

The chain's CDR3 is CASSQVGQGFKETQYF. In nucleotides, the CDR3 is TGTGCCAGCAGCCAAGTGGGACAGGGCTTTAAAGAGACCCAGTACTTC. V and J are TRBV14 and TRBJ2-5, with 9 bases fitting TRBD1. The V gene end was trimmed by 1 base and the J gene end by 3 bases; junction bases not matched to a gene: 6. This CDR3 comprises 16 residues. Germline loops: CDR1 SGHDN, CDR2 FVKESK.

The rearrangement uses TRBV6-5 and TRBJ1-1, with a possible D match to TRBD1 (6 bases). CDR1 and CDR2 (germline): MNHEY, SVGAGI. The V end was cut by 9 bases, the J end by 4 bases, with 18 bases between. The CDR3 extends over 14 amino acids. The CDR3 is CASLPRGEGTEAFF. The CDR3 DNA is TGTGCCAGTTTACCCAGGGGCGAGGGCACTGAAGCTTTCTTT.

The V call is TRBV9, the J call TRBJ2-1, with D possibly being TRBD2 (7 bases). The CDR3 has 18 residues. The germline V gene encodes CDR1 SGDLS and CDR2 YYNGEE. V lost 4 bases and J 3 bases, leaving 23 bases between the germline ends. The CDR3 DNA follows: TGTGCCAGCAGCTCCCCGGCGGGGGCAGGATCCTACTACAATGAGCAGTTCTTC. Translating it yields CASSSPAGAGSYYNEQFF. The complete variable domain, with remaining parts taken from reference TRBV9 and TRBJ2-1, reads DSGVTQTPKHLITATGQRVTLRCSPRSGDLSVYWYQQSLDQGLQFLIQYYNGEERAKGNILERFSAQQFPDLHSELNLSSLELGDSALYFCASSSPAGAGSYYNEQFFGPGTRLTVL.

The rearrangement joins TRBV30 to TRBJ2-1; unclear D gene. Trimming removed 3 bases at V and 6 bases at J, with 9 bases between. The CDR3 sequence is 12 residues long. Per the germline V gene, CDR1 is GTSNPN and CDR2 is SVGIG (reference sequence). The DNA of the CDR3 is TGTGCCTGGAGCCTTGGAGTCAATGAGCAGTTCTTC. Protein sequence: CAWSLGVNEQFF.

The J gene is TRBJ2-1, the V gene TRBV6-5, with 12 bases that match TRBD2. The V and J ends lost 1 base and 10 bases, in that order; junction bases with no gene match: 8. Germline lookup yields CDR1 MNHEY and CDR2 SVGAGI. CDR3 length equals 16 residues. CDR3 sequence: CASSYLASGGAQEQFF. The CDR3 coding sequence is TGTGCCAGCAGTTACTTAGCTAGCGGGGGGGCTCAGGAGCAGTTCTTC.

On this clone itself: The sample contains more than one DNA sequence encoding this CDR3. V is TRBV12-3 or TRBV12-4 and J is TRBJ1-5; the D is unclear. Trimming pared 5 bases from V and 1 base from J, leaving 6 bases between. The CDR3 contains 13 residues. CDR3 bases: TGTGCCAGCAGTCCAGTAAGCAATCAGCCCCAGCATTTT. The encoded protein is CASSPVSNQPQHF.

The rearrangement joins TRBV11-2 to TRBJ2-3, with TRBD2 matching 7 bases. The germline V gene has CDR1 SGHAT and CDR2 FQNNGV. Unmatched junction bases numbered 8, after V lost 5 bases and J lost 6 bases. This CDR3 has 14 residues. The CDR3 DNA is TGTGCCAGCAGCCCGGTTGGGGGAGGGGATACGCAGTATTTT. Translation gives CASSPVGGGDTQYF.

The CDR3 spells CAISESTSGPTSTGELFF. CDR3 DNA: TGTGCCATCAGTGAGTCAACTAGCGGCCCCACGAGCACCGGGGAGCTGTTTTTT. This rearrangement joins TRBV10-3 to TRBJ2-2; TRBD2 aligns across 8 bases. CDR3 length: 18 amino acids. CDR1 ENHRY and CDR2 SYGVKD come from the germline V gene. The trim removed 0 bases at V and 4 bases at J, leaving 10 bases unmatched.

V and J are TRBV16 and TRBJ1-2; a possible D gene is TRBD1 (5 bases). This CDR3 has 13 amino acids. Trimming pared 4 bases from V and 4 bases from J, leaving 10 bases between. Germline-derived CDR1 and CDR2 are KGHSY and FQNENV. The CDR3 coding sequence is TGTGCCAGCAGCCTTGACAGTATCTATGGCTACACCTTC. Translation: CASSLDSIYGYTF.

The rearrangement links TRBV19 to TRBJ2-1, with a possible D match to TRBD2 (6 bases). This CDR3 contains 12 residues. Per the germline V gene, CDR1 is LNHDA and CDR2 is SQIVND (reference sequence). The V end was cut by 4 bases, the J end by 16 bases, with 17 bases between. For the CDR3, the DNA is TGTGCCAGTAGTACCCGGGACTCCCAATCCTTCTTC. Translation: CASSTRDSQSFF.

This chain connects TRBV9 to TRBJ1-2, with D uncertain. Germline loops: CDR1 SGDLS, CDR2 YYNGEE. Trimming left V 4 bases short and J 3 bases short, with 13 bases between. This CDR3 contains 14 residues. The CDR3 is CASSINPVDYGYTF. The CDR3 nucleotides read TGTGCCAGCAGCATCAACCCAGTGGACTATGGCTACACCTTC.

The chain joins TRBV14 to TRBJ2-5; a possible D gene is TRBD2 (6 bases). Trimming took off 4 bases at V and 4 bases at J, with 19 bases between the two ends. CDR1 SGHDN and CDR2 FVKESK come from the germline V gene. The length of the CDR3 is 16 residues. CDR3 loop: CASSLQGGSKAETQYF. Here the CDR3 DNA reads TGTGCCAGCAGCCTTCAAGGAGGGTCTAAGGCAGAGACCCAGTACTTC.